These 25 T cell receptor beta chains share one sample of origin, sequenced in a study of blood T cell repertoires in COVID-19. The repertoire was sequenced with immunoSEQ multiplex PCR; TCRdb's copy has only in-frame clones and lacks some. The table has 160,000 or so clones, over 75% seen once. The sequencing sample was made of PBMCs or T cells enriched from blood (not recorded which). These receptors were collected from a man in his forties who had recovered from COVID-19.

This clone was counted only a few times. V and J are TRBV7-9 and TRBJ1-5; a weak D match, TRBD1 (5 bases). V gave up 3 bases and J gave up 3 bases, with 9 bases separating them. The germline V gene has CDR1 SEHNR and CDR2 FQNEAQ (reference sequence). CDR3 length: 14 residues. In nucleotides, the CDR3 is TGTGCCAGCAGCTTGAAGGGGCTCAATCAGCCCCAGCATTTT. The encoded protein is CASSLKGLNQPQHF.

CDR3 region: CASSDLAGGETQYF. CDR3 nucleotide sequence: TGTGCCAGCAGTGACCTGGCAGGTGGGGAGACCCAGTACTTC. The rearrangement uses TRBV2 and TRBJ2-5, with D uncertain. Trimming removed 3 bases at V and 5 bases at J, with 13 bases between. In germline, CDR1 is SNHLY, CDR2 FYNNEI. The CDR3 runs 14 residues.

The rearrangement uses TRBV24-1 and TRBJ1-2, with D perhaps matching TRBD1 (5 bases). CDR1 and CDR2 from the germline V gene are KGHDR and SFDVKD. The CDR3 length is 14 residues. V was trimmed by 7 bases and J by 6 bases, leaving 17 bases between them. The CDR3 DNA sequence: TGTGCCACCAGCCCGACAGCCCTCACCCATGGCTACACCTTC. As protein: CATSPTALTHGYTF.

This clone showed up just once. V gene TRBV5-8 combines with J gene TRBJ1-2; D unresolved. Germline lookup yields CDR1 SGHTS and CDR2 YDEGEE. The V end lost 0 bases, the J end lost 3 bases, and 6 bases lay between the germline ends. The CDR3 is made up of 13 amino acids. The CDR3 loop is CASSLESDYGYTF. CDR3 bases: TGTGCCAGCAGCTTGGAGTCAGACTATGGCTACACCTTC.

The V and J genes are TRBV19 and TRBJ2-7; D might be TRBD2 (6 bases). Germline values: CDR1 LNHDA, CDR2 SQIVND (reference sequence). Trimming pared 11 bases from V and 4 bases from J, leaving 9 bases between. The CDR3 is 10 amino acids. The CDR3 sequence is CASGTYEQYF. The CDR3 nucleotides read TGTGCCTCAGGGACTTACGAGCAGTACTTC.

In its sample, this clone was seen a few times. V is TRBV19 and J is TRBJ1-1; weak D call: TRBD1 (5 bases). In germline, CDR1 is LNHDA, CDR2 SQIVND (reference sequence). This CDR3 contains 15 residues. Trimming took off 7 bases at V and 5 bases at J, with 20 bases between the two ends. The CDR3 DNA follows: TGTGCCAGTACCCCCGACCCCCAGGGTTGGACTGAAGCTTTCTTT. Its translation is CASTPDPQGWTEAFF.

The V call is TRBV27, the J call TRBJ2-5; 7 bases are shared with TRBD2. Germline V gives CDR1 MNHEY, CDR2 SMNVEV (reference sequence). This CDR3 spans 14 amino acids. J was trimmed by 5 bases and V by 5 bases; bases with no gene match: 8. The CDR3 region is CASSLRLAGETQYF. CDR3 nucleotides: TGTGCCAGCAGTCTGAGACTAGCAGGGGAGACCCAGTACTTC.

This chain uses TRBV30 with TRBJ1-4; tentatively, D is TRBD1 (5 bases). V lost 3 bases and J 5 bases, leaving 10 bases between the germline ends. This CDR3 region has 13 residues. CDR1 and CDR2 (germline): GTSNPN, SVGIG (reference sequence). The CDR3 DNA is TGTGCCTGGAGAAGGGCAGGGAATGAAAAACTGTTTTTT. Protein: CAWRRAGNEKLFF. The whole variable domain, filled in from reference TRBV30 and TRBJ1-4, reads SQTIHQWPATLVQPVGSPLSLECTVEGTSNPNLYWYRQAAGRGLQLLFYSVGIGQISSEVPQNLSASRPQDRQFILSSKKLLLSDSGFYLCAWRRAGNEKLFFGSGTQLSVL.

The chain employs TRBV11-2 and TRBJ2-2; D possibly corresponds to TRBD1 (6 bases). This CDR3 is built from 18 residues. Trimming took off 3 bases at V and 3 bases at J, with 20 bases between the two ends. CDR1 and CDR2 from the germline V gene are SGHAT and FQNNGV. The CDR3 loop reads CASSLNRVRPRYTGELFF. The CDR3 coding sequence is TGTGCCAGCAGCTTGAACAGGGTGAGACCCCGTTACACCGGGGAGCTGTTTTTT.

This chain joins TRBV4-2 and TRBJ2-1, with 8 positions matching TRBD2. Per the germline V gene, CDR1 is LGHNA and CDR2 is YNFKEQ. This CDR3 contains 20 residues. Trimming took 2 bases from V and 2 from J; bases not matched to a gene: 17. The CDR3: CASSQPRGTRAALPYNEQFF. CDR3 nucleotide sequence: TGTGCCAGCAGCCAACCTAGGGGGACTAGGGCCGCCCTTCCCTACAATGAGCAGTTCTTC.

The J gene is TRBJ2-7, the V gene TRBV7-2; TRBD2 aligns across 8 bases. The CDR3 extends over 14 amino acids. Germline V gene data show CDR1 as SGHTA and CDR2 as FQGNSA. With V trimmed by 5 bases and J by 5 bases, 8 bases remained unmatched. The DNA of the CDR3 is TGTGCCAGCAGCCTGATGACTAGCGCTAACGAGCAGTACGTC. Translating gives CASSLMTSANEQYV.

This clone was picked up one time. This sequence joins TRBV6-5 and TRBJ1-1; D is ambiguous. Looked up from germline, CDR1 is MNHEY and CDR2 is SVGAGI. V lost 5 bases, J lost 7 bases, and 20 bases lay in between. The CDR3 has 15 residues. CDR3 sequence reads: CASSRSGITYFEAFF. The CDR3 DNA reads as TGTGCCAGCAGTCGCTCCGGGATTACGTACTTTGAAGCTTTCTTT.

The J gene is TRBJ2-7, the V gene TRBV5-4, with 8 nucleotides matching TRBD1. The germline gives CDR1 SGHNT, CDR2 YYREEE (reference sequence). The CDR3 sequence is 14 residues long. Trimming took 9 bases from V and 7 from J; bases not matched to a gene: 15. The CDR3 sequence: CANLGTRGLKEQYF. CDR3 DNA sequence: TGTGCCAACCTTGGGACCAGGGGGCTAAAGGAGCAGTACTTC.

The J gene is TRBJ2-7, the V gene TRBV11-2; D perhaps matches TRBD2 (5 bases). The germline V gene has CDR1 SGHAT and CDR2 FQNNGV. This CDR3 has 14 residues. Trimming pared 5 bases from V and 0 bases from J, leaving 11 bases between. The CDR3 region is CASSLIGSSYEQYF. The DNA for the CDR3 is TGTGCCAGCAGCCTAATAGGGAGCTCCTACGAGCAGTACTTC.

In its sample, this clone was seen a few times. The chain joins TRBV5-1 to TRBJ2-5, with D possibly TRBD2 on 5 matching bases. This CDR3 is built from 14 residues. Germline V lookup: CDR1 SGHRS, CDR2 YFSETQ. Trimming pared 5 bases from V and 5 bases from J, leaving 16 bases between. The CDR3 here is CASSAGLPRETQYF. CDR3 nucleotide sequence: TGCGCCAGCAGTGCCGGACTCCCTCGGGAGACCCAGTACTTC.

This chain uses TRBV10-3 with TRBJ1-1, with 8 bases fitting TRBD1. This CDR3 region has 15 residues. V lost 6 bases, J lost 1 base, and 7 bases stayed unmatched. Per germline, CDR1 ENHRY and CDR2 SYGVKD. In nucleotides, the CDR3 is TGTGCCATCAGCCGACAGGGGTTGACGAACACTGAAGCTTTCTTT. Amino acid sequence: CAISRQGLTNTEAFF.

CDR3 DNA sequence: TGCGCCAGCAGCCTACCGGGACTTAAAAACATTCAGTACTTC. Protein product: CASSLPGLKNIQYF. V and J are TRBV5-1 and TRBJ2-4; possibly TRBD2 for D (6 bases). This CDR3 has 14 amino acids. V lost 4 bases, J lost 4 bases, and 12 bases lay in between. In germline, CDR1 is SGHRS, CDR2 YFSETQ.

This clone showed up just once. CDR3 sequence reads: CASSPTSSGVTGELFF. The DNA for the CDR3 is TGCGCCAGCAGCCCAACCTCTAGCGGGGTAACCGGGGAGCTGTTTTTT. The J gene is TRBJ2-2, the V gene TRBV5-1; 9 bases match TRBD2. Germline V gives CDR1 SGHRS, CDR2 YFSETQ. The length of the CDR3 is 16 residues. Germline trimming cut 4 bases from V and 5 bases from J; bases unmatched to any gene: 9.

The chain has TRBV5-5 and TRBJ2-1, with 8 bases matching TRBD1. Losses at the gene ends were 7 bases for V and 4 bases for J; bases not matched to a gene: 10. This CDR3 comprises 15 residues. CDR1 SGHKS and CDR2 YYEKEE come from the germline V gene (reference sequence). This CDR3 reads CASGPRDRSYNEQFF. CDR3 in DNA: TGTGCCAGCGGACCTCGGGACAGGTCATACAATGAGCAGTTCTTC.

The CDR3: CAWSGGTETPSTDTQYF. DNA of the CDR3: TGTGCCTGGAGTGGCGGGACAGAAACCCCTAGCACAGATACGCAGTATTTT. The rearrangement joins TRBV30 to TRBJ2-3; D is possibly TRBD1 (7 bases). The V and J ends lost 1 base and 0 bases respectively, with 17 bases between them. The CDR3 contains 17 residues. Germline CDR1 is GTSNPN and CDR2 is SVGIG (reference sequence).

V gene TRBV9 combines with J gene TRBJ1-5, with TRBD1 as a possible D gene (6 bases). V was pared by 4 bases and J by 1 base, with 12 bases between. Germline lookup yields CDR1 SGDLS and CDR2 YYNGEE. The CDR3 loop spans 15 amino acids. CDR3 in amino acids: CASSPGGGSNQPQHF. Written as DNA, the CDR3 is TGTGCCAGCAGCCCGGGAGGGGGGAGCAATCAGCCCCAGCATTTT.

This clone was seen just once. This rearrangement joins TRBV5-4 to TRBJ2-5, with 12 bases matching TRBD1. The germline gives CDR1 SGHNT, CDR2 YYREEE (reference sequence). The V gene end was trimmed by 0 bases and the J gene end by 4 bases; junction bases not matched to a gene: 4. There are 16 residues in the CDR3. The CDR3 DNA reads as TGTGCCAGCAGCTTGGGGGACAGGGGGCAGGGAGAGACCCAGTACTTC. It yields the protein CASSLGDRGQGETQYF.

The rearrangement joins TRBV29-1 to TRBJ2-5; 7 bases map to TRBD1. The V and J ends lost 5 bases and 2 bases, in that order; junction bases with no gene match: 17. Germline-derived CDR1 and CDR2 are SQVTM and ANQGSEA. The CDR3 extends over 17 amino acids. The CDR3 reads CSVTNSGGGQRQETQYF. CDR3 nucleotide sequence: TGCAGCGTTACAAACTCCGGTGGGGGACAGCGACAAGAGACCCAGTACTTC.

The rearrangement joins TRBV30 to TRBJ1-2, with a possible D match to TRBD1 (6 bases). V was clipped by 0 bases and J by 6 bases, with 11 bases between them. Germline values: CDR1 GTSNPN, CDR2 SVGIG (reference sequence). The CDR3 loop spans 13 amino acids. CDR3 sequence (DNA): TGTGCCTGGAGTGTACAGGGAGGGGATGGCTACACCTTC. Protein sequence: CAWSVQGGDGYTF.

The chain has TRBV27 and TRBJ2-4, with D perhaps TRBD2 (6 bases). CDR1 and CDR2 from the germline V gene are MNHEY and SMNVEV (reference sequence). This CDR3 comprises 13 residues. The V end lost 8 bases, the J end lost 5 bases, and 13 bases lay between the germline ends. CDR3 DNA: TGTGCCAGCCGTCGGGGGTATCAAAACATTCAGTACTTC. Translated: CASRRGYQNIQYF.